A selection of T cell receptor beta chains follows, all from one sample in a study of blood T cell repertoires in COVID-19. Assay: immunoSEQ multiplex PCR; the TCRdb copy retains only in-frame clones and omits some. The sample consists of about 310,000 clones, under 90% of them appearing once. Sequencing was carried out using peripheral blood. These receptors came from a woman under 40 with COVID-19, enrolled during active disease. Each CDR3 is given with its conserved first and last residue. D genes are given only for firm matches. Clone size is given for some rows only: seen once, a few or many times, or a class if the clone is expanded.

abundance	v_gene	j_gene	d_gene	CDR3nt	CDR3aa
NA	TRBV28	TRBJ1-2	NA	TGTGCCAGCAGTTTGTCGGGGGGCCCCTCCTATGGCTACACCTTC	CASSLSGGPSYGYTF
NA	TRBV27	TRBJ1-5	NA	TGTGCCAGCAGTCTGGTGGGAGGTAGCAATCAGCCCCAGCATTTT	CASSLVGGSNQPQHF
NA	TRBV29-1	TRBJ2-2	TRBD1	TGCAGCGTTACCGGGACAGCCACCGGGGAGCTGTTTTTT	CSVTGTATGELFF
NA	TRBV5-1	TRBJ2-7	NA	TGCGCCAGCAGCTTGGCATTCCACTACGAGCAGTACTTC	CASSLAFHYEQYF
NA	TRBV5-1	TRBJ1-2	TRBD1	TGCGCCAGCAGCTTGGGACAGGGCGATCACTATGGCTACACCTTC	CASSLGQGDHYGYTF
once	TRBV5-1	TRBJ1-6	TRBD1	TGCGCCAGCAGCCCGACCGGGACAGGGAATTCTGGAAGGTCACCCCTCCACTTT	CASSPTGTGNSGRSPLHF
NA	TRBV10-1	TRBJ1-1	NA	TGCGCCAGCAGCCGGGACATGAACACTGAAGCTTTCTTT	CASSRDMNTEAFF
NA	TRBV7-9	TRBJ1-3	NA	TGTGCCAGCAGGGACGATCGACAGGACTCTGGAAACACCATATATTTT	CASRDDRQDSGNTIYF
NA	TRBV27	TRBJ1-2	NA	TGTGCCAGCAGTTTTGGCGGAAGAAACCGTATCGGCTACACCTTC	CASSFGGRNRIGYTF
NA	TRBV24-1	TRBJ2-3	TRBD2	TGTGCCACCAGTGATAGGGGACTAGCGGGCAGCACAGATACGCAGTATTTT	CATSDRGLAGSTDTQYF
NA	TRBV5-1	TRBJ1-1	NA	TGCGCCAGCAGCTTGGAAGGGGCGCGGGGTGGAGCTTTCTTT	CASSLEGARGGAFF
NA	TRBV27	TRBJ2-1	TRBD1	TGTGCCAGCAGTCTTCGACAGGGCCCGTACAATGAGCAGTTCTTC	CASSLRQGPYNEQFF
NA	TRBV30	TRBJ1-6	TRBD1	TGTGCCTGGACCGGGACAGGCTATAATTCACCCCTCCACTTT	CAWTGTGYNSPLHF
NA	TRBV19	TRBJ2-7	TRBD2	TGTGCCAGTAGCTTTGCCGGGACTAGCGGCTACGAGCAGTACTTC	CASSFAGTSGYEQYF
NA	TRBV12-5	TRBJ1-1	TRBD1	TGTGCTAGTGGTTTGCGTCAGGGGGCCGGCACTGAAGCTTTCTTT	CASGLRQGAGTEAFF
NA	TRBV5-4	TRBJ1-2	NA	TGTGCCAGCAGGGATTCCGCCGGGACAATCCTTCTTGGCTACACCTTC	CASRDSAGTILLGYTF
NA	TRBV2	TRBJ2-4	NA	TGTGCCAGCAGTGCCGAGGGAAAAAACATTCAGTACTTC	CASSAEGKNIQYF
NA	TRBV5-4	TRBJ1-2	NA	TGTGCCAGCAGTACCACAGGGAGCGTGTCTGGCTACACCTTC	CASSTTGSVSGYTF
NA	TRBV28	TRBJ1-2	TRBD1	TGTGCCAGCAGTTCCCCAGGGGGCAGCGGAAACTATGGCTACACCTTC	CASSSPGGSGNYGYTF
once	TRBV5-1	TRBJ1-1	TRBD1	TGCGCCAGCAGCTTGGAGGGGGCAGTCAACACTGAAGCTTTCTTT	CASSLEGAVNTEAFF
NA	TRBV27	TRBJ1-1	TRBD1	TGTGCCAGCAGTCTACAGGGGGCGAACACTGAAGCTTTCTTT	CASSLQGANTEAFF
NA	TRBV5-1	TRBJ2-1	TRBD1	TGCGCCAGCAGCTTCGCCCCGGGACAGGATTTCAATGAGCAGTTCTTC	CASSFAPGQDFNEQFF
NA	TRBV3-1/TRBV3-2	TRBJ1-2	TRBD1	TGTGCCAGCAGCCGAACAGGGGCTAACTATGGCTACACCTTC	CASSRTGANYGYTF
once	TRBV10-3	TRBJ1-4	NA	TGTGCCAACAGAGGACAGTTGCCTAATGAAAAACTGTTTTTT	CANRGQLPNEKLFF
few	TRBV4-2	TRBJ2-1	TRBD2	TGTGCCAGCACTCCGGGACTAGCGAGTCATGAGCAGTTCTTC	CASTPGLASHEQFF
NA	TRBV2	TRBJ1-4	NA	TGTGCCAGCAGGGTTGAGGGACATTTGGAAAAACTGTTTTTT	CASRVEGHLEKLFF
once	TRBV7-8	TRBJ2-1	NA	TGTGCCAGCAGCTTAGGGGGCCCAGGGTCCTACAATGAGCAGTTCTTC	CASSLGGPGSYNEQFF
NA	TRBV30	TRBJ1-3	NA	TGTGCCTGGAGTTCGGGGGAGGGAAACACCATATATTTT	CAWSSGEGNTIYF
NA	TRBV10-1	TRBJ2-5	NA	TGCGCCAGCAGTGATGGGAGGCAAGAGACCCAGTACTTC	CASSDGRQETQYF
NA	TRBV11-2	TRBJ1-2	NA	TGTGCCAGCAGCTTAACAAGACAGCACTATGGCTACACCTTC	CASSLTRQHYGYTF
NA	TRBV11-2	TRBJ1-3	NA	TGTGCCAGCAGCTTTACACCCCAATCTGGAAACACCATATATTTT	CASSFTPQSGNTIYF
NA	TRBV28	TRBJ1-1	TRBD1	TGTGCCAGCACGCGACAGGGGAACACTGAAGCTTTCTTT	CASTRQGNTEAFF
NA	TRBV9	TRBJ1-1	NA	TGTGCCAGCAGCGTGTGGGGCGCTGGCACTGAAGCTTTCTTT	CASSVWGAGTEAFF
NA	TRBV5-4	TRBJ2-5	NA	TGTGCCAGCAGCCCCCGGCAGGGGAGATGGGAGACCCAGTACTTC	CASSPRQGRWETQYF
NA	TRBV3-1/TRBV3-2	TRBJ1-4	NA	TGTGCCAGCGGGAGCAATGAAAAACTGTTTTTT	CASGSNEKLFF
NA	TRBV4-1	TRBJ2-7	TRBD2	TGCGCCAGCAGCCAGGGACTAGCCCACGAGCAGTACTTC	CASSQGLAHEQYF
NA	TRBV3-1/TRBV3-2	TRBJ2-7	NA	TGTGCCAGCAGCCAGGACAGAGCCTCCTACGAGCAGTACTTC	CASSQDRASYEQYF
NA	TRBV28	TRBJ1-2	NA	TGTGCCAGCAGTTTTAGAGAAAATGAGATTAACTATGGCTACACCTTC	CASSFRENEINYGYTF
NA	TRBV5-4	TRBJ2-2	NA	TGTGCCAGCAGCTTGGTGGCAGGGGCCACCACCGGGGAGCTGTTTTTT	CASSLVAGATTGELFF
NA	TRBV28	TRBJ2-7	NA	TGTGCCAGCAGCCAGCAGGGTTTCGAGCAGTACTTC	CASSQQGFEQYF
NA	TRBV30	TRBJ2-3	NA	TGTGCCTGGAGTGTCAAGCGGAGCACAGATACGCAGTATTTT	CAWSVKRSTDTQYF
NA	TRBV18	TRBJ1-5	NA	TGTGCCAGCTCACCATCGCCGGGATTCCAGCCCCAGCATTTT	CASSPSPGFQPQHF
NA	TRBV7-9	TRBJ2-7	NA	TGTGCCAGCAGCTTAGGATCCGGACACGCTTACGAGCAGTACTTC	CASSLGSGHAYEQYF
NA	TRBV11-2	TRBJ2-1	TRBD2	TGTGCCAGCAGTCCACCGGGACTAGCGCACAATGAGCAGTTCTTC	CASSPPGLAHNEQFF
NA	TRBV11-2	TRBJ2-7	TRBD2	TGTGCCAGCAGCTCCTATGGGAGTCTAGCGGAAGGCTACGAGCAGTACTTC	CASSSYGSLAEGYEQYF
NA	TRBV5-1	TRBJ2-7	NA	TGCGCCAGCAGCTTGGGGTCAGGTTCCTACGAGCAGTACTTC	CASSLGSGSYEQYF
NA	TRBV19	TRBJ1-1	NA	TGTGCCAGTAAGCTTACGTTGTTGAACACTGAAGCTTTCTTT	CASKLTLLNTEAFF
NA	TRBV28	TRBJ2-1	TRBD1	TGTGCCAGCAGTCCGGGACAGGGAGATGAGCAGTTCTTC	CASSPGQGDEQFF
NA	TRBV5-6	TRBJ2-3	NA	TGTGCCAGCGCTCGACTGTTCACAGATACGCAGTATTTT	CASARLFTDTQYF
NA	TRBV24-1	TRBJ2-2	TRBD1	TGTGCCACCAGTGACCCCAGGGGGAATGGCGGGGAGCTGTTTTTT	CATSDPRGNGGELFF
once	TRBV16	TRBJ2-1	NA	TGTGCCAGCAGCCAATTTGAGAGCTCCTACAATGAGCAGTTCTTC	CASSQFESSYNEQFF
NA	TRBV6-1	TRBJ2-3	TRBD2	TGTGCCAGCAGTGAGTGGACTAGCCAAGCAGATACGCAGTATTTT	CASSEWTSQADTQYF
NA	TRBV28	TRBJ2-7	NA	TGTGCCAGCAGTTTGGGCGGGTCCTCCTCCTACGAGCAGTACTTC	CASSLGGSSSYEQYF
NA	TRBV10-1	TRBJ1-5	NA	TGCGCCAGCCCTAGGACAGAGAGCAATCAGCCCCAGCATTTT	CASPRTESNQPQHF
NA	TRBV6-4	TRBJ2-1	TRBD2	TGTGCCAGCAGTGACTCTAGCGGGAGAGGGGACAATGAGCAGTTCTTC	CASSDSSGRGDNEQFF